This T cell receptor beta chain comes out of a study of identical twins. Broader study findings: Out-of-frame alpha sequences shared by twins showed excess low generation probability.

Each cDNA held unique molecular identifiers, and template switching gave it a universal primer site. TCRdb called the 5' RACE reads again in MiXCR, with one record for every CDR3 protein. The sample contains 450,000 to 600,000 distinct CDR3 sequences, 20% to 25% of which appear only once. Note on this clonotype: The antigen is not known.

With 8 bases clipped from V and 3 bases from J, the junction kept 6 bases outside the gene matches. CDR1 SEHNR and CDR2 FQNEAQ come from the germline V gene (reference sequence). This CDR3 is built from 14 residues. No donor was unhealthy or non-Caucasian. The same sample was also studied in work on yellow fever vaccine responses in identical twins.

The clonotype comes from a woman aged 18-30 years in good health. Sequenced input: CD4+ T cells sorted from blood. The gene calls are TRBV7-9 and TRBJ2-2; 7 bases are a match to TRBD2. As DNA, the CDR3 is TGTGCCAGCCAGGGAGGGGTTTACACCGGGGAGCTGTTTTTT. Its protein product is CASQGGVYTGELFF. The entire variable domain, with the rest obtained from reference TRBV7-9 and TRBJ2-2, is as follows: DTGVSQNPRHKITKRGQNVTFRCDPISEHNRLYWYRQTLGQGPEFLTYFQNEAQLEKSRLLSDRFSAERPKGSFSTLEIQRTEQGDSAMYLCASQGGVYTGELFFGEGSRLTVL.